The subject of this entry is one T cell receptor (beta chain). Data came from immunoSEQ multiplex PCR; TCRdb stores just in-frame clones and leaves some out. The sample includes under 80,000 clones, 65% to 90% of them seen just once. These data come from a study of OX40 agonist ivuxolimab in advanced cancers. J was trimmed by 9 bases and V by 4 bases; bases with no gene match: 8. CDR3 length: 15 residues. Looked up from germline, CDR1 is WSHSY and CDR2 is SAAADI. The V call is TRBV10-2, the J call TRBJ2-1, with 11 nucleotides matching TRBD2. This clonotype was sampled from an adult with an advanced solid tumor such as melanoma, head and neck, liver or kidney cancer. This specimen consisted of CD4+ or CD8+ T cells sorted from blood, obtained in a trial of the OX40 agonist ivuxolimab. The CDR3 DNA reads TGCGCCAGCAGTGGGATAGCGGGGGGGCCTGGTGAGCAGTTCTTC. Residues: CASSGIAGGPGEQFF.